The TCR beta chain described here comes from a study of CD8 T cells in ankylosing spondylitis. Regarding this clonotype: Antigen unknown.

TCRdb re-called the 5' RACE reads with MiXCR, one entry per CDR3 protein. This table holds 300,000 to 400,000 distinct CDR3 sequences, roughly 15% found once. Overall study results and limits: Reports of some motif variants in reactive arthritis synovial fluid and blood predate this one.

The CDR3 length is 13 residues. CDR1 is SQVTM and CDR2 is ANQGSEA in the germline V gene. Trimming pared 6 bases from V and 7 bases from J, leaving 16 bases between. This receptor was obtained from a male donor with ankylosing spondylitis or in good health (not recorded which). The chain employs TRBV29-1 and TRBJ2-4; D possibly corresponds to TRBD2 (6 bases). Sequencing was carried out using blood, either unsorted or a sorted T cell fraction (not recorded which). The CDR3 loop is CSVGTRRENIQYF. DNA of the CDR3: TGCAGCGTGGGGACGAGGAGGGAGAACATTCAGTACTTC.